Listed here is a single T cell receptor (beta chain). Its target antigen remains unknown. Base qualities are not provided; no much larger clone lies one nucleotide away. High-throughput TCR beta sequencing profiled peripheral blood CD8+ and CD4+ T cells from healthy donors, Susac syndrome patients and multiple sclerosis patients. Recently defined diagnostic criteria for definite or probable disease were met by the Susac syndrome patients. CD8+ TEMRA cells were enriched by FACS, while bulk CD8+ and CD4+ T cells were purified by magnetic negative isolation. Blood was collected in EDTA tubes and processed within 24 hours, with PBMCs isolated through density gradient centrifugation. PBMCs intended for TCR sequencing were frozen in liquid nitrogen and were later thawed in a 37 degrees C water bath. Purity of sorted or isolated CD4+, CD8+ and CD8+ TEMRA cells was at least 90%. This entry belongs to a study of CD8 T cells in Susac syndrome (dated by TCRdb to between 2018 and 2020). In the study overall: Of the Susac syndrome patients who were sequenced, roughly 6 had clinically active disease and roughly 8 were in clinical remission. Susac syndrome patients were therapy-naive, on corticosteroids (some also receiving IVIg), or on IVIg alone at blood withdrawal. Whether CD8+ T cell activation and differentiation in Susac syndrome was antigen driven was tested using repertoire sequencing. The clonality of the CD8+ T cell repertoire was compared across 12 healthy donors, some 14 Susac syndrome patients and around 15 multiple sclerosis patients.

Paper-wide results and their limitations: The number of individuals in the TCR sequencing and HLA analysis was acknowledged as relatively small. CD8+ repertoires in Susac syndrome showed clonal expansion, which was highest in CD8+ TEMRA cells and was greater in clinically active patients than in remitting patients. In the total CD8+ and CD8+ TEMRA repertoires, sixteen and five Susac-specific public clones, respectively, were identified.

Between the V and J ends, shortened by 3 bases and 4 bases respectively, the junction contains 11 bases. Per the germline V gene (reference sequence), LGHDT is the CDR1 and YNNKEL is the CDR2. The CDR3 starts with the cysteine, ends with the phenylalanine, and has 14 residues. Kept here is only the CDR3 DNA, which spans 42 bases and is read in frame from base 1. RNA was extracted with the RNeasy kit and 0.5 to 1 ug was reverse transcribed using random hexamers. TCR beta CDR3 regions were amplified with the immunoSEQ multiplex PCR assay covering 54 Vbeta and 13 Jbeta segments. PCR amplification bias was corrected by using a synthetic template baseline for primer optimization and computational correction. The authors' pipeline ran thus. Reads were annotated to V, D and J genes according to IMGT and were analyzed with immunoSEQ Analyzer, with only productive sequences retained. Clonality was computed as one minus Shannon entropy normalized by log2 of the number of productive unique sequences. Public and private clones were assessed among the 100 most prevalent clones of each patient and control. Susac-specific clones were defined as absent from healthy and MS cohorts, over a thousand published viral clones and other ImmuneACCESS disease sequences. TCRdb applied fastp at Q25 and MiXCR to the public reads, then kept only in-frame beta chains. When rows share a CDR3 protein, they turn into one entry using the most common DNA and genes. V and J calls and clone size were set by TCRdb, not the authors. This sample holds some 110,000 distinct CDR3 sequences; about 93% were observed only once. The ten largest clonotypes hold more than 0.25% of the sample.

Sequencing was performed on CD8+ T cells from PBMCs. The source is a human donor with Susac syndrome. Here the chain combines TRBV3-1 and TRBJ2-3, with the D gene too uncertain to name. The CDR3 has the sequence CASSQERLADTQYF. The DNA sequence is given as TGTGCCAGCAGCCAGGAGAGACTGGCAGATACGCAGTATTTT.